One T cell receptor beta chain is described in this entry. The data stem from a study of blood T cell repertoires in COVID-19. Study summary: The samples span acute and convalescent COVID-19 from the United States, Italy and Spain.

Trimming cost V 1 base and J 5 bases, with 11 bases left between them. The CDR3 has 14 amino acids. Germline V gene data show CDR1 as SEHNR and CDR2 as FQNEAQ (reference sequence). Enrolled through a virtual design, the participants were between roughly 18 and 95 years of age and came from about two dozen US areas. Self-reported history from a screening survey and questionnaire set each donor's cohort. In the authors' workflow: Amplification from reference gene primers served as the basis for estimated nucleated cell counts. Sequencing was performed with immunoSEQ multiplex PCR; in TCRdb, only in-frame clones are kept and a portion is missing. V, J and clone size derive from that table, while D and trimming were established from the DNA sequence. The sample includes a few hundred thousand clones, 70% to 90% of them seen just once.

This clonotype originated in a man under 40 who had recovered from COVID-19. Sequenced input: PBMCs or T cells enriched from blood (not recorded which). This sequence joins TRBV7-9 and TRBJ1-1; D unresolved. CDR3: CASSLVGLRTEAFF. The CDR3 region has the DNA TGTGCCAGCAGCTTAGTTGGGTTGAGGACTGAAGCTTTCTTT.